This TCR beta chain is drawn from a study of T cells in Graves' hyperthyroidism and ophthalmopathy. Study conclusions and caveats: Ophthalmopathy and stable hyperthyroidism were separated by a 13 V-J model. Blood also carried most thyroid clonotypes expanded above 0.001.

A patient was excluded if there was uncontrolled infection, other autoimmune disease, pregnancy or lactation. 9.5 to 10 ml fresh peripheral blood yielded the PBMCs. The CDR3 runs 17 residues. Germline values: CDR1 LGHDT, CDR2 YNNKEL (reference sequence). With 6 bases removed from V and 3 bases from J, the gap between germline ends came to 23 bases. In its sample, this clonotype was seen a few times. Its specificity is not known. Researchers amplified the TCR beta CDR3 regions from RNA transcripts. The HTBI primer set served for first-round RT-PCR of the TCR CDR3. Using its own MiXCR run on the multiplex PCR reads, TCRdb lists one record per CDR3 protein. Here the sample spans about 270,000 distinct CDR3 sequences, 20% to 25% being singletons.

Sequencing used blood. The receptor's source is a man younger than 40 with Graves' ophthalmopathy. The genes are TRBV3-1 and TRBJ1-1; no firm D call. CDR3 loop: CASSPPSALKFDTEAFF. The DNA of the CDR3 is TGTGCCAGCAGTCCCCCATCTGCCTTAAAGTTTGACACTGAAGCTTTCTTT.